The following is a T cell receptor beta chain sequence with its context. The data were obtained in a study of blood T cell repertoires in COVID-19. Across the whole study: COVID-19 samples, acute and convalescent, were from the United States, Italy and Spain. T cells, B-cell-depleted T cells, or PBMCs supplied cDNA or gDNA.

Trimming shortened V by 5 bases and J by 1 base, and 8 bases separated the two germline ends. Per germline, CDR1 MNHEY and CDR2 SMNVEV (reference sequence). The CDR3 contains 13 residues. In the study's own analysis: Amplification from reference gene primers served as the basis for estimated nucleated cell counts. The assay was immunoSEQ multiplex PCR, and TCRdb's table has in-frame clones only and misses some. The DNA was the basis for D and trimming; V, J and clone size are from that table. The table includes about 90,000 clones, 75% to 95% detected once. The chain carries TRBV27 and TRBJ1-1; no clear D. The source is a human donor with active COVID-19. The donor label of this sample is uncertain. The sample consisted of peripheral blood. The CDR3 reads CASSITPNTEAFF. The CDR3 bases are TGTGCCAGCAGTATTACACCGAACACTGAAGCTTTCTTT.